The 22 T cell receptor beta chains presented below share a single source sample, sequenced in a study of T cell responses to AZD1222 COVID-19 vaccine. Sequencing was performed with immunoSEQ multiplex PCR; in TCRdb, only in-frame clones are kept and a portion is missing. The sample holds approximately 130,000 clones; over 90% are singletons and the top ten take about 0.86%. This specimen was peripheral blood, taken on day 0 of AZD1222 vaccination. The receptors derive from an adult in good health.

The rearrangement joins TRBV5-1 to TRBJ2-1, with D possibly being TRBD1 (5 bases). V lost 0 bases and J 4 bases, leaving 14 bases between the germline ends. CDR1 is SGHRS and CDR2 is YFSETQ in the germline V gene. The CDR3 runs 16 residues. The CDR3 is CASSLEGPTNYNEQFF. The CDR3 nucleotides read TGCGCCAGCAGCTTGGAGGGGCCTACTAATTACAATGAGCAGTTCTTC.

This chain links TRBV20-1 with TRBJ1-1; D remains ambiguous. Germline V gene lookup returns CDR1 DFQATT and CDR2 SNEGSKA (reference sequence). V lost 5 bases and J 3 bases, leaving 4 bases between the germline ends. The CDR3 sequence is 10 residues long. In nucleotides, the CDR3 is TGCAGTGCTGGGTACACTGAAGCTTTCTTT. Residues: CSAGYTEAFF.

The J gene is TRBJ2-7, the V gene TRBV6-5; D is perhaps TRBD1 (6 bases). Germline CDR1 is MNHEY and CDR2 is SVGAGI. The CDR3 has 15 residues. V lost 6 bases and J lost 0, with 15 bases in between. The CDR3 is CASRVAGTSSYEQYF. The CDR3, as DNA: TGTGCCAGCAGGGTCGCAGGGACAAGCTCCTACGAGCAGTACTTC.

This clone came up a few times. The chain recombines TRBV13 with TRBJ2-7; D is undetermined. The length of the CDR3 is 13 residues. Between the trimmed V and J ends, which lost 1 base and 1 base, there was a span of 5 bases. Germline assignment: CDR1 PRHDT and CDR2 FYEKMQ (reference sequence). This CDR3 is CASSLAASYEQYF. CDR3 DNA sequence: TGTGCCAGCAGCTTAGCAGCTTCCTACGAGCAGTACTTC.

V usage is TRBV28 and J usage is TRBJ2-7, with TRBD1 identical over 8 bases. V shed 2 bases, J shed 3 bases, and the junction held 6 bases outside the gene matches. The germline V gene encodes CDR1 MDHEN and CDR2 SYDVKM. This CDR3 has 15 amino acids. The CDR3 sequence is CASSLPGDRYYEQYF. The CDR3 DNA reads as TGTGCCAGCAGTTTACCCGGGGACAGGTACTACGAGCAGTACTTC. The variable domain in full, with the rest retrieved from reference TRBV28 and TRBJ2-7, is DVKVTQSSRYLVKRTGEKVFLECVQDMDHENMFWYRQDPGLGLRLIYFSYDVKMKEKGDIPEGYSVSREKKERFSLILESASTNQTSMYLCASSLPGDRYYEQYFGPGTRLTVT.

This rearrangement joins TRBV21-1 to TRBJ1-4. TRBV21-1 is described as a pseudogene. The CDR3 loop spans 10 amino acids. CDR3: CASNLRLTGF. Here the CDR3 DNA reads TGTGCCAGCAACCTGAGACTGACCGGGTTT.

This clone came up once. The rearrangement joins TRBV27 to TRBJ1-5; D remains unclear. The CDR3 consists of 13 residues. Germline CDR1 MNHEY, CDR2 SMNVEV (reference sequence). V lost 4 bases to trimming and J lost 5 bases, with 9 bases between them. This chain's CDR3 is CASSWERDQPQHF. DNA of the CDR3: TGTGCCAGCAGTTGGGAAAGAGATCAGCCCCAGCATTTT.

The chain links TRBV7-9 to TRBJ1-1, with D tentatively TRBD1 (6 bases). The germline V gene has CDR1 SEHNR and CDR2 FQNEAQ (reference sequence). Trimming took 3 bases from V and 3 from J, leaving 17 bases between them. The CDR3 has 16 residues. CDR3 region: CASSFMQGRGDTEAFF. In nucleotides, the CDR3 is TGTGCCAGCAGCTTTATGCAGGGGAGGGGGGACACTGAAGCTTTCTTT. Full variable domain (missing parts from reference TRBV7-9 and TRBJ1-1): DTGVSQNPRHKITKRGQNVTFRCDPISEHNRLYWYRQTLGQGPEFLTYFQNEAQLEKSRLLSDRFSAERPKGSFSTLEIQRTEQGDSAMYLCASSFMQGRGDTEAFFGQGTRLTVV.

This clone was observed a handful of times. This rearrangement joins TRBV11-2 to TRBJ1-6; 7 bases map to TRBD1. Germline V CDR1 and CDR2: SGHAT, FQNNGV. V shed 5 bases and J 10 bases; nucleotides not matched to a gene: 11. This CDR3 comprises 15 residues. The CDR3 nucleotides are TGTGCCAGCAGCCCCGCGACAGGGATTGGATCACCCCTCCACTTT. Amino acids: CASSPATGIGSPLHF.

This clone is a singleton in its sample. The chain has TRBV21-1 and TRBJ2-1; TRBD2, the D gene given by the table, was not confirmed from the DNA. TRBV21-1 is a pseudogene segment. This CDR3 region has 19 residues. In DNA form, the CDR3 reads TGTGCCAGCAGTCTACAAGGACTAGCGGGGTCTAGCTCCTACAATGAGCAGTTCTTC. Residues: CASSLQGLAGSSSYNEQFF.

This sequence joins TRBV5-1 and TRBJ1-6; D gene uncertain. The ends were cut back, 0 bases at V and 5 bases at J, with 12 bases in the middle. The CDR3 sequence is 16 residues long. Germline lookup yields CDR1 SGHRS and CDR2 YFSETQ. CDR3 nucleotide sequence: TGCGCCAGCAGCTTGGATGCGGGCTCTGATAATTCACCCCTCCACTTT. This gives the protein CASSLDAGSDNSPLHF.

Turning to this clone: The sample has other DNA sequences that encode this CDR3 too. This chain links TRBV3-1 (or the pseudogene TRBV3-2) with TRBJ2-3; 13 nucleotides align to TRBD2. Unmatched junction bases numbered 3, after V lost 4 bases and J lost 5 bases. The CDR3 has 15 residues. CDR1 LGHDT and CDR2 YNNKEL come from the germline V gene (reference sequence). CDR3 nucleotide sequence: TGTGCCAGCAGCCTTACTAGCGGGGGGGGAGATACGCAGTATTTT. Translating it yields CASSLTSGGGDTQYF.

This rearrangement joins TRBV5-6 to TRBJ1-4; a possible D gene is TRBD1 (5 bases). Trimming removed 3 bases at V and 2 bases at J, with 11 bases between. The germline V gene encodes CDR1 SGHDT and CDR2 YYEEEE. The length of the CDR3 is 15 residues. CDR3 residues: CASSSTGLTNEKLFF. The DNA for the CDR3 is TGTGCCAGCAGCTCCACAGGATTGACTAATGAAAAACTGTTTTTT.

This clone has just a few counts. The gene calls are TRBV19 and TRBJ1-5; maybe TRBD1 (5 bases). The CDR3 is 13 amino acids. With 7 bases removed from V and 6 bases from J, the gap between germline ends came to 13 bases. Germline V CDR1 and CDR2: LNHDA, SQIVND (reference sequence). The CDR3 region is CASNPGLFQPQHF. The CDR3 DNA follows: TGTGCCAGTAACCCAGGGTTGTTTCAGCCCCAGCATTTT.

The CDR3 region has the DNA TGTGCCAGCAGCTTTAGACAGGGGAGAAACCAGCCCCAGCATTTT. Translated, it gives CASSFRQGRNQPQHF. This chain uses TRBV5-6 with TRBJ1-5; 8 bases are a match to TRBD1. This CDR3 contains 15 residues. Unmatched junction bases numbered 8, after V lost 2 bases and J lost 7 bases. Germline CDR1 and CDR2: SGHDT and YYEEEE.

This chain joins TRBV19 and TRBJ1-5; 9 bases fit TRBD1. V dropped 3 bases and J dropped 6; count of bases not matched to a gene: 9. Germline CDR1 is LNHDA and CDR2 is SQIVND (reference sequence). The CDR3 contains 16 residues. CDR3 sequence (DNA): TGTGCCAGTAGTATCTTCCCGGGACAGGGTTCTCAGCCCCAGCATTTT. Protein: CASSIFPGQGSQPQHF.

J is TRBJ1-5 and V is TRBV30, with TRBD1 identical over 7 bases. Looked up from germline, CDR1 is GTSNPN and CDR2 is SVGIG (reference sequence). The CDR3 sequence is 13 residues long. Trimming at V came to 4 bases and at J to 7 bases, leaving 7 bases not matched to a gene. DNA for the CDR3: TGTGCCTGGACCCTCCAGGGGGGACAGCCCCAGCATTTT. Translated, it gives CAWTLQGGQPQHF.

The rearrangement joins TRBV19 to TRBJ1-2; no reliable D call. CDR3 length equals 15 residues. The germline V and J ends were trimmed by 6 bases and 5 bases, with 19 bases remaining between them. The germline V gene encodes CDR1 LNHDA and CDR2 SQIVND (reference sequence). CDR3 DNA sequence: TGTGCCAGTAGGGAGACACGATCGCCCCTATATGGCTACACCTTC. This gives the protein CASRETRSPLYGYTF.

This clone was observed a few times. J is TRBJ1-5 and V is TRBV2, with D perhaps TRBD1 (6 bases). Per germline, CDR1 SNHLY and CDR2 FYNNEI. The CDR3 is made up of 16 amino acids. V lost 1 base to trimming and J lost 2 bases, with 12 bases between them. Here the CDR3 DNA reads TGTGCCAGCAGTGAAGGGAAAACAGGGCGCAATCAGCCCCAGCATTTT. It specifies CASSEGKTGRNQPQHF.

V usage is TRBV6-1 and J usage is TRBJ1-2; D not certain. Trimming stripped 4 bases from V and 4 bases from J, with 19 bases between. CDR3 length equals 16 residues. From germline, CDR1 is MNHNS and CDR2 SASEGT. This CDR3 is CASSAANRQDLYGYTF. The CDR3 DNA follows: TGTGCCAGCAGTGCCGCTAACCGTCAGGACCTCTATGGCTACACCTTC.

In DNA, the CDR3 is TGCGCCAGCAGCTTCGGTACAGGTTGGGAGCAGTACTTC. Protein: CASSFGTGWEQYF. The V gene is TRBV5-1, the J gene TRBJ2-7; a possible D gene is TRBD1 (5 bases). Germline assignment: CDR1 SGHRS and CDR2 YFSETQ. V lost 2 bases to trimming and J lost 7 bases, with 13 bases between them. The CDR3 extends over 13 amino acids.

This chain joins TRBV27 and TRBJ2-7, with D perhaps TRBD1 or TRBD2 (5 bases each). The V gene's germline CDR1 is MNHEY and CDR2 SMNVEV (reference sequence). V gave up 3 bases and J gave up 7 bases, with 25 bases separating them. The CDR3 is 17 residues long. The CDR3: CASSLSPFPGPAFEQYF. CDR3 nucleotide sequence: TGTGCCAGCAGTTTGTCCCCTTTTCCGGGACCCGCTTTTGAGCAGTACTTC.